This T cell receptor (beta chain) was documented in a study of shared clonotypes between healthy human individuals. Background on the study: For every donor, three CD4 naive, three CD4 memory, two CD8 naive and one CD8 memory plates were used.

This CDR3 is built from 17 residues. Per germline, CDR1 LNHNV and CDR2 YYDKDF (reference sequence). Between the trimmed V and J ends, which lost 5 bases and 0 bases, there was a span of 17 bases. Points on this clone: As yet, its antigen is unknown.

Method: immunoSEQ multiplex PCR; TCRdb's copy keeps in-frame clones and lacks some. The sample yields approximately 2,200,000 clones, 85% to 95% seen once. In the naive CD8 group, cells lacked CD45RO and were positively selected for CCR7, so terminally differentiated effector memory CD45RA+ cells were left out. Points from the study as a whole: Naive subsets tended to show greater estimated richness than memory subsets. At large depth, rarefaction still showed sorted-subset sequencing to be incomplete.

The V gene is TRBV15, the J gene TRBJ1-3; no clear D. Sequencing input: naive CD8+ T cells from PBMCs. This sequence originates from a man aged 18 to 29 in good health. Some clones in this sample may be carry-over from other donors' samples. CDR3 in DNA: TGTGCCACCAGCGCCCGAGCGGTTCCTATCTCTGGAAACACCATATATTTT. This encodes CATSARAVPISGNTIYF.